The rows below give T cell receptor beta chains drawn from one sample of a study of cytomegalovirus exposure and HLA in healthy donors. The assay was immunoSEQ multiplex PCR, and TCRdb's table has in-frame clones only and misses some. The sample records some 190,000 clones, more than 75% being singletons. Input material: PBMCs. The source is a woman in her thirties in good health and CMV-seropositive. Both conserved end residues are part of each CDR3. The order of the fields is J gene, V gene, D gene, clone size, CDR3 DNA, CDR3 protein. D genes are given only for firm matches. Where a row states a size, it is once, few, many or the class of an expanded clone; other rows omit it.

j_call: TRBJ2-2
v_call: TRBV4-3
d_call: TRBD1
clone_size: .
cdr3_nt: TGCGCCAGCAGCGCCTACGGGACAGGGGTTACCGGGGAGCTGTTTTTT
cdr3_aa: CASSAYGTGVTGELFF

j_call: TRBJ1-4
v_call: TRBV21-1
d_call: .
clone_size: once
cdr3_nt: TGTGCCAGCAGCAAAACAGGGAGGGGTCTGGGTTGGGAAAAACTGTTTTTT
cdr3_aa: CASSKTGRGLGWEKLFF

j_call: TRBJ1-6
v_call: TRBV5-5
d_call: .
clone_size: once
cdr3_nt: TGTGCCAGCAGCCGGACTTCCAACTCCTATAATTCACCCCTCCACTTT
cdr3_aa: CASSRTSNSYNSPLHF

j_call: TRBJ2-3
v_call: TRBV19
d_call: TRBD1
clone_size: .
cdr3_nt: TGTGCCAGTAGGGCGACAGGGCCCGCGGATACGCAGTATTTT
cdr3_aa: CASRATGPADTQYF

j_call: TRBJ2-7
v_call: TRBV30
d_call: .
clone_size: .
cdr3_nt: TGTGCCTGGAGTGTACTGGACGAGCAGTACTTC
cdr3_aa: CAWSVLDEQYF

j_call: TRBJ1-4
v_call: TRBV7-8
d_call: .
clone_size: .
cdr3_nt: TGTGCCAGCAGCTTAGGGATCTCGGGGGGCCGGGGTAATGAAAAACTGTTTTTT
cdr3_aa: CASSLGISGGRGNEKLFF

j_call: TRBJ1-2
v_call: TRBV4-1
d_call: TRBD1
clone_size: .
cdr3_nt: TGCGCCAGCAGCCGGACAGGACCGAACTATGGCTACACCTTC
cdr3_aa: CASSRTGPNYGYTF

j_call: TRBJ1-3
v_call: TRBV29-1
d_call: TRBD1
clone_size: .
cdr3_nt: TGCAGCGTAACCAGGGGGACGGGAAACACCATATATTTT
cdr3_aa: CSVTRGTGNTIYF

j_call: TRBJ1-2
v_call: TRBV5-4
d_call: .
clone_size: many
cdr3_nt: TGTGCCAGCAATCTGGGGGGGTCCTATGGCTACACCTTC
cdr3_aa: CASNLGGSYGYTF

j_call: TRBJ1-5
v_call: TRBV6-1
d_call: TRBD1
clone_size: .
cdr3_nt: TGTGCCAGCAGTGAAAATCAGGGGGCCCTTCAGCCCCAGCATTTT
cdr3_aa: CASSENQGALQPQHF

j_call: TRBJ1-6
v_call: TRBV9
d_call: TRBD1
clone_size: .
cdr3_nt: TGTGCCAGCAGCGTAGTAGCCGGGACAGGGGTCGGGCCCCTCCACTTT
cdr3_aa: CASSVVAGTGVGPLHF

j_call: TRBJ1-2
v_call: TRBV9
d_call: TRBD1
clone_size: .
cdr3_nt: TGTGCCAGCAGCCCCGGACAGGGAAGGATCTATGGCTACACCTTC
cdr3_aa: CASSPGQGRIYGYTF

j_call: TRBJ2-4
v_call: TRBV19
d_call: TRBD1
clone_size: .
cdr3_nt: TGTGCCAGTGGAGGCTCGACAGGGTGGGGAAACATTCAGTACTTC
cdr3_aa: CASGGSTGWGNIQYF

j_call: TRBJ2-2
v_call: TRBV10-1
d_call: .
clone_size: .
cdr3_nt: TGCGCCAGCAGTGCGGGAACGGCGGCCGGGGAGCTGTTTTTT
cdr3_aa: CASSAGTAAGELFF

j_call: TRBJ2-5
v_call: TRBV5-4
d_call: .
clone_size: .
cdr3_nt: TGTGCCAGCAGCTTCGATCAGGGATACCAAGAGACCCAGTACTTC
cdr3_aa: CASSFDQGYQETQYF

j_call: TRBJ2-1
v_call: TRBV19
d_call: .
clone_size: .
cdr3_nt: TGTGCCAGTAGTATAGCCACGGGTTACAATGAGCAGTTCTTC
cdr3_aa: CASSIATGYNEQFF

j_call: TRBJ1-2
v_call: TRBV12-2
d_call: .
clone_size: once
cdr3_nt: TGTGCAAGTCGCTTAGGGGTGCGGGGCAGCTATGGCTACACCTTC
cdr3_aa: CASRLGVRGSYGYTF

j_call: TRBJ2-7
v_call: TRBV4-2
d_call: TRBD2
clone_size: .
cdr3_nt: TGTGCCAGCAGCCAACTAGGAGCGGGGGGGCTATCCTACGAGCAGTACTTC
cdr3_aa: CASSQLGAGGLSYEQYF

j_call: TRBJ2-3
v_call: TRBV27
d_call: TRBD2
clone_size: .
cdr3_nt: TGTGCCAGCAGTTCCCTACTAGCGGGGGGCCCAGATACGCAGTATTTT
cdr3_aa: CASSSLLAGGPDTQYF

j_call: TRBJ1-1
v_call: TRBV9
d_call: .
clone_size: once
cdr3_nt: TGTGCCAGCAGCAAGACAGCGAACACTGAAGCTTTCTTT
cdr3_aa: CASSKTANTEAFF

j_call: TRBJ1-5
v_call: TRBV14
d_call: .
clone_size: few
cdr3_nt: TGTGCCAGCAGCCTCCCTACGGGGGGGCTCCAGCCCCAGCATTTT
cdr3_aa: CASSLPTGGLQPQHF

j_call: TRBJ2-7
v_call: TRBV6-5
d_call: .
clone_size: .
cdr3_nt: TGTGCCAGCAGTCCGCCCGGGGGCTACGAGCAGTACTTC
cdr3_aa: CASSPPGGYEQYF

j_call: TRBJ1-4
v_call: TRBV19
d_call: .
clone_size: .
cdr3_nt: TGTGCCAGTAGTTCTTCTAAAGCGGGGGCTAATGAAAAACTGTTTTTT
cdr3_aa: CASSSSKAGANEKLFF

j_call: TRBJ2-1
v_call: TRBV5-1
d_call: .
clone_size: .
cdr3_nt: TGCGCCAGCAGCTTGGTAGGTAATGAGGATGAGCAGTTCTTC
cdr3_aa: CASSLVGNEDEQFF

j_call: TRBJ2-1
v_call: TRBV19
d_call: TRBD2
clone_size: .
cdr3_nt: TGTGCCACCCAAGGACTAGCGGGGGTGAAGCAGTTCTTC
cdr3_aa: CATQGLAGVKQFF

j_call: TRBJ2-3
v_call: TRBV7-2
d_call: TRBD1
clone_size: .
cdr3_nt: TGTGCCAGCGGGTCCGGGACAGGTTACCACACAGATACGCAGTATTTT
cdr3_aa: CASGSGTGYHTDTQYF

j_call: TRBJ2-3
v_call: TRBV20-1
d_call: .
clone_size: .
cdr3_nt: TGCAGTGCTTTAGCGTCAGATACGCAGTATTTT
cdr3_aa: CSALASDTQYF

j_call: TRBJ2-7
v_call: TRBV5-1
d_call: TRBD1
clone_size: .
cdr3_nt: TGCGCCAGCAGCCCCGGACAGGGCCTATACGAGCAGTACTTC
cdr3_aa: CASSPGQGLYEQYF

j_call: TRBJ2-1
v_call: TRBV7-9
d_call: TRBD1
clone_size: .
cdr3_nt: TGTGCCAGCAGCTTAGCAGGGGGCAAGATCTATGAGCAGTTCTTC
cdr3_aa: CASSLAGGKIYEQFF

j_call: TRBJ2-3
v_call: TRBV29-1
d_call: TRBD1
clone_size: .
cdr3_nt: TGCAGCGTTGGGGGACAGTACACAGATACGCAGTATTTT
cdr3_aa: CSVGGQYTDTQYF

j_call: TRBJ1-4
v_call: TRBV6-5
d_call: .
clone_size: once
cdr3_nt: TGTGCCAGCAGTTACGGGGGCCCTAATGAAAAACTGTTTTTT
cdr3_aa: CASSYGGPNEKLFF

j_call: TRBJ1-5
v_call: TRBV5-6
d_call: .
clone_size: .
cdr3_nt: TGTGCCGGCATCCCAGGGCCACGCCCAAACTATAGCAATCAGCCCCAGCATTTT
cdr3_aa: CAGIPGPRPNYSNQPQHF

j_call: TRBJ1-1
v_call: TRBV9
d_call: TRBD1
clone_size: .
cdr3_nt: TGTGCCAGCAGCGTAGACCCTGAGACAGGGTTCGGCACTGAAGCTTTCTTT
cdr3_aa: CASSVDPETGFGTEAFF

j_call: TRBJ1-2
v_call: TRBV19
d_call: .
clone_size: few
cdr3_nt: TGTGCCAGTTGGGGGGGTTACTATGGCTACACCTTC
cdr3_aa: CASWGGYYGYTF

j_call: TRBJ2-7
v_call: TRBV5-1
d_call: .
clone_size: .
cdr3_nt: TGCGCCAGCAGCTTGGATGACAGACTCTCCTACGAGCAGTACTTC
cdr3_aa: CASSLDDRLSYEQYF

j_call: TRBJ1-1
v_call: TRBV5-4
d_call: .
clone_size: .
cdr3_nt: TGTGCCAGCAGCCCAGGGGATACCGTGAACACTGAAGCTTTCTTT
cdr3_aa: CASSPGDTVNTEAFF

j_call: TRBJ2-2
v_call: TRBV5-1
d_call: .
clone_size: .
cdr3_nt: TGCGCCAGCAGCTTGCCAGGGGGGGAGCTGTTTTTT
cdr3_aa: CASSLPGGELFF

j_call: TRBJ2-2
v_call: TRBV4-2
d_call: TRBD2
clone_size: few
cdr3_nt: TGTGCCAGCAGCCAACAGACTAGCGGGGGGAAAAACACCGGGGAGCTGTTTTTT
cdr3_aa: CASSQQTSGGKNTGELFF

j_call: TRBJ1-2
v_call: TRBV10-3
d_call: .
clone_size: .
cdr3_nt: TGTGCCATCAGGGACAGCTTGTACTATGGCTACACCTTC
cdr3_aa: CAIRDSLYYGYTF

j_call: TRBJ2-3
v_call: TRBV5-1
d_call: .
clone_size: .
cdr3_nt: TGCGCCAGCAGGCGCGCCCCCAGGACAAGCACAGATACGCAGTATTTT
cdr3_aa: CASRRAPRTSTDTQYF

j_call: TRBJ2-1
v_call: TRBV16
d_call: TRBD2
clone_size: .
cdr3_nt: TGTGCCAGCAGCCCACGCCGAGCGGGGGGATACAATGAGCAGTTCTTC
cdr3_aa: CASSPRRAGGYNEQFF

j_call: TRBJ2-5
v_call: TRBV7-9
d_call: .
clone_size: .
cdr3_nt: TGTGCCAGCAGCTTAGTTGGGAGCTCACAAGAGACCCAGTACTTC
cdr3_aa: CASSLVGSSQETQYF

j_call: TRBJ2-1
v_call: TRBV12-5
d_call: .
clone_size: few
cdr3_nt: TGTGCTAGTGGCCCAGCGTTCGGTGAGCAGTTCTTC
cdr3_aa: CASGPAFGEQFF

j_call: TRBJ1-2
v_call: TRBV5-1
d_call: .
clone_size: .
cdr3_nt: TGCGCCAGCAGCCCCGGACAGAGTAACTATGGCTACACCTTC
cdr3_aa: CASSPGQSNYGYTF

j_call: TRBJ2-7
v_call: TRBV6-5
d_call: .
clone_size: .
cdr3_nt: TGTGCCAGCAGTTACTCGACGGCGGGCCTCTCCTACGAGCAGTACTTC
cdr3_aa: CASSYSTAGLSYEQYF

j_call: TRBJ1-5
v_call: TRBV4-1
d_call: .
clone_size: .
cdr3_nt: TGCGCCAGCAGCCAAGAGGTCAGGGGAGTTGGTAGCAATCAGCCCCAGCATTTT
cdr3_aa: CASSQEVRGVGSNQPQHF

j_call: TRBJ2-3
v_call: TRBV2
d_call: .
clone_size: .
cdr3_nt: TGTGCCAGCAGGGGCAACACAGATACGCAGTATTTT
cdr3_aa: CASRGNTDTQYF

j_call: TRBJ2-5
v_call: TRBV7-7
d_call: .
clone_size: .
cdr3_nt: TGTGCCAGCAGTCCCAATCCGGGGGAGACCCAGTACTTC
cdr3_aa: CASSPNPGETQYF

j_call: TRBJ2-1
v_call: TRBV21-1
d_call: .
clone_size: .
cdr3_nt: TGTGCCAGCAGCAAAGGGGGGACTAGCGGGGGGGATCGGCACAATGAGCAGTTCTTC
cdr3_aa: CASSKGGTSGGDRHNEQFF

j_call: TRBJ2-4
v_call: TRBV7-9
d_call: .
clone_size: .
cdr3_nt: TGTGCCAGCAGTAAAGCGGGCAACATTCAGTACTTC
cdr3_aa: CASSKAGNIQYF

j_call: TRBJ1-4
v_call: TRBV7-9
d_call: .
clone_size: .
cdr3_nt: TGTGCCAGCAGCTTAGGGGCAGAGGGTGAAAAACTGTTTTTT
cdr3_aa: CASSLGAEGEKLFF

j_call: TRBJ2-7
v_call: TRBV28
d_call: .
clone_size: .
cdr3_nt: TGTGCCAGCAGTTCGTCTACCTACGAGCAGTACTTC
cdr3_aa: CASSSSTYEQYF

j_call: TRBJ1-2
v_call: TRBV19
d_call: .
clone_size: .
cdr3_nt: TGTGCCAGTAGTATAACAGGGAACATGGGTGCCTATGGCTACACCTTC
cdr3_aa: CASSITGNMGAYGYTF

j_call: TRBJ2-7
v_call: TRBV5-4
d_call: .
clone_size: .
cdr3_nt: TGTGCCAGCAGCCCCTCGACACTCTCCTACGAGCAGTACTTC
cdr3_aa: CASSPSTLSYEQYF

j_call: TRBJ2-7
v_call: TRBV5-1
d_call: TRBD2
clone_size: .
cdr3_nt: TGCGCCAGCAGCGAAGGGACTAGCGGGGGGTCGACCTACGAGCAGTACTTC
cdr3_aa: CASSEGTSGGSTYEQYF